This entry lists 23 T cell receptor beta chains sequenced from one sample in a study of vaccination effects on CD4 cells after COVID-19. Assay used: immunoSEQ multiplex PCR; TCRdb lists only in-frame clones, some missing. The table has tens of thousands of clones, 70% to 75% seen once. Their specific antigens are unknown. Peptide-pool stimulation followed by sequencing identified expanded antigen-specific CD4+ clonotypes in the ViraFEST assay. Investigators separated out CD4+ T cells once less than 11 days of culture had passed. Sequencing used CD4+ T cells from PBMCs cultured with HCoV-229E spike peptides, obtained before COVID-19 vaccination. These receptor sequences come from a human donor who received a COVID-19 vaccine.

This chain links TRBV28 with TRBJ1-5; D ambiguous. The CDR3 sequence is 11 residues long. Trimming left V 5 bases short and J 5 bases short, with 4 bases between. Looked up from germline, CDR1 is MDHEN and CDR2 is SYDVKM. In nucleotides, the CDR3 is TGTGCCAGCAGTCGGTATCAGCCCCAGCATTTT. Protein: CASSRYQPQHF.

Relative to its sample, this clone is medium-sized (0.01 to 0.1%). This rearrangement joins TRBV18 to TRBJ1-2; D is ambiguous. Trimming removed 1 base from V and 4 bases from J, with 13 bases in between. CDR1 KGHSH and CDR2 LQKENI come from the germline V gene. The CDR3 runs to 15 residues. The CDR3 loop is CASSPRSPEIYGYTF. The CDR3 nucleotides read TGTGCCAGCTCACCACGCTCTCCAGAAATCTATGGCTACACCTTC. Full variable domain (missing parts from reference TRBV18 and TRBJ1-2): NAGVMQNPRHLVRRRGQEARLRCSPMKGHSHVYWYRQLPEEGLKFMVYLQKENIIDESGMPKERFSAEFPKEGPSILRIQQVVRGDSAAYFCASSPRSPEIYGYTFGSGTRLTVV.

CDR3 protein: CASSSKNTGGKTQYF. CDR3 sequence (DNA): TGTGCCAGCAGCTCAAAAAATACAGGGGGCAAGACCCAGTACTTC. The gene calls are TRBV7-9 and TRBJ2-5; 9 bases match TRBD1. Germline V gene lookup returns CDR1 SEHNR and CDR2 FQNEAQ (reference sequence). Trimming cost V 4 bases and J 6 bases; bases outside gene matches: 9. The CDR3 is 15 amino acids. The full variable domain, its missing parts supplied by reference TRBV7-9 and TRBJ2-5, is DTGVSQNPRHKITKRGQNVTFRCDPISEHNRLYWYRQTLGQGPEFLTYFQNEAQLEKSRLLSDRFSAERPKGSFSTLEIQRTEQGDSAMYLCASSSKNTGGKTQYFGPGTRLLVL.

This chain links TRBV3-1 (or the pseudogene TRBV3-2) with TRBJ2-1, with TRBD2 as a possible D gene (7 bases). Germline-derived CDR1 and CDR2 are LGHDT and YNNKEL (reference sequence). The CDR3 length is 15 residues. V was shortened by 2 bases and J by 7 bases, with 15 bases between the two germline ends. The CDR3 reads CASSQLGGPGNEQFF. CDR3 bases: TGTGCCAGCAGCCAACTCGGGGGGCCGGGTAATGAGCAGTTCTTC.

The CDR3 spells CASSLGQGRAFF. The DNA of the CDR3 is TGTGCCAGCAGTCTTGGACAGGGGAGAGCTTTCTTT. The chain is built from TRBV28 and TRBJ1-1; 9 bases align to TRBD1. The CDR3 is made up of 12 amino acids. Per the germline V gene, CDR1 is MDHEN and CDR2 is SYDVKM. V lost 5 bases and J lost 10; bases outside the gene matches: 5.

The rearrangement joins TRBV6-1 to TRBJ1-2; D might be TRBD1 (5 bases). CDR1 is MNHNS, CDR2 SASEGT, per germline. The CDR3 totals 14 residues. V was trimmed by 2 bases and J by 9 bases, leaving 16 bases between them. For the CDR3, the DNA is TGTGCCAGCAGTGAAATTGGGCCGGAGGGGAGCTACACCTTC. The encoded protein is CASSEIGPEGSYTF.

The V gene is TRBV3-1 (or the pseudogene TRBV3-2), the J gene TRBJ1-3; 7 bases map to TRBD1. The CDR3 sequence is 14 residues long. V trimming: 5 bases; J trimming: 2 bases; junction bases outside the gene matches: 3. Germline CDR1 reads LGHDT; CDR2 reads YNNKEL (reference sequence). CDR3 loop: CASSSQGTGNTIYF. The CDR3 DNA is TGTGCCAGCAGCTCACAGGGGACTGGAAACACCATATATTTT.

The chain is built from TRBV19 and TRBJ2-5, with D possibly matching TRBD1 (6 bases). Per the germline V gene, CDR1 is LNHDA and CDR2 is SQIVND (reference sequence). V shed 5 bases and J shed 4 bases, with 11 bases lying between them. CDR3 length: 13 amino acids. The CDR3 is CASSENRVETQYF. The DNA of the CDR3 is TGTGCCAGTAGTGAAAACAGGGTAGAGACCCAGTACTTC. The entire variable domain, with the rest obtained from reference TRBV19 and TRBJ2-5, is as follows: DGGITQSPKYLFRKEGQNVTLSCEQNLNHDAMYWYRQDPGQGLRLIYYSQIVNDFQKGDIAEGYSVSREKKESFPLTVTSAQKNPTAFYLCASSENRVETQYFGPGTRLLVL.

The chain joins TRBV7-7 to TRBJ2-2; TRBD1 aligns across 8 bases. J was trimmed by 2 bases and V by 0 bases; bases with no gene match: 11. The CDR3 extends over 19 amino acids. The germline V gene encodes CDR1 SSHAT and CDR2 FNYEAQ (reference sequence). The CDR3 bases are TGTGCCAGCAGCTTAGCTACAATGGACAGGGACTTAAACACCGGGGAGCTGTTTTTT. Its protein product is CASSLATMDRDLNTGELFF.

The chain recombines TRBV6-2 or TRBV6-3 with TRBJ2-3; 11 bases match TRBD2. Trimming removed 5 bases from V and 0 bases from J; junction bases left unmatched: 10. This CDR3 is built from 18 residues. Germline V gene lookup returns CDR1 MNHEY and CDR2 SVGEGT. The CDR3 reads CASSKRLAGRISTDTQYF. CDR3 nucleotide sequence: TGTGCCAGCAGTAAAAGACTAGCGGGGAGAATTAGCACAGATACGCAGTATTTT.

The chain is built from TRBV5-1 and TRBJ2-5, with TRBD1 matching over 10 bases. The trim removed 0 bases at V and 7 bases at J, leaving 6 bases unmatched. This CDR3 spans 15 amino acids. The germline gives CDR1 SGHRS, CDR2 YFSETQ. The CDR3 sequence: CASSLEGTGVGTQYF. CDR3 nucleotide sequence: TGCGCCAGCAGCTTGGAGGGGACAGGGGTGGGGACCCAGTACTTC.

The V and J genes are TRBV27 and TRBJ1-2, with 7 bases matching TRBD1. The CDR3 has 13 residues. The ends lost 3 bases at V and 6 bases at J; junction bases unmatched: 4. The V gene's germline CDR1 is MNHEY and CDR2 SMNVEV (reference sequence). The CDR3 reads CASSLYRGDGYTF. In DNA form, the CDR3 reads TGTGCCAGCAGTTTGTACAGGGGAGATGGCTACACCTTC.

The gene calls are TRBV10-3 and TRBJ2-2; no reliable D call. The CDR3 covers 14 residues. Between the trimmed V and J ends, which lost 0 bases and 5 bases, there was a span of 7 bases. CDR1 is ENHRY, CDR2 SYGVKD, per germline. The CDR3, as DNA: TGTGCCATCAGTGAGTCGGGGTCTACCGGGGAGCTGTTTTTT. Translation: CAISESGSTGELFF.

CDR3 nucleotide sequence: TGTGCCAGCACCCATAATGAAAAACTGTTTTTT. Translating it yields CASTHNEKLFF. The chain employs TRBV6-6 and TRBJ1-4; unclear D gene. Germline CDR1 MNHNY, CDR2 SVGAGI (reference sequence). Trimming stripped 7 bases from V and 4 bases from J, with 4 bases between. CDR3 size: 11 residues.

The chain employs TRBV6-5 and TRBJ1-2; no clear D. This CDR3 is built from 15 residues. CDR1 and CDR2 from the germline V gene are MNHEY and SVGAGI. The germline V and J ends were trimmed by 0 bases and 2 bases, with 10 bases remaining between them. Here the CDR3 reads CASSYSMPGNYGYTF. The CDR3 coding sequence is TGTGCCAGCAGTTACTCGATGCCGGGGAACTATGGCTACACCTTC.

The V gene is TRBV2, the J gene TRBJ2-7; D perhaps matches TRBD1 (5 bases). Trimming took 9 bases from V and 7 from J, leaving 13 bases between them. The CDR3 spans 11 residues. CDR1 and CDR2 (germline): SNHLY, FYNNEI. The CDR3 is CASRAAGEQYV. CDR3 nucleotide sequence: TGTGCCAGTCGGGCCGCAGGGGAGCAGTACGTC.

This clone was observed a handful of times. The rearrangement joins TRBV9 to TRBJ2-1; D unresolved. CDR3 size: 12 residues. Germline assignment: CDR1 SGDLS and CDR2 YYNGEE. V was pared by 5 bases and J by 2 bases, with 5 bases between. The CDR3 protein is CASSETYNEQFF. The CDR3 nucleotides read TGTGCCAGCAGTGAAACCTACAATGAGCAGTTCTTC.

This rearrangement joins TRBV20-1 to TRBJ1-2; 7 bases are a match to TRBD1. CDR3 length: 14 amino acids. V lost 3 bases to trimming and J lost 4 bases; unmatched junction nucleotides: 8. Germline V gene sequence: CDR1 DFQATT, CDR2 SNEGSKA (reference sequence). CDR3 protein: CSASARQGAYGYTF. The CDR3 region has the DNA TGCAGTGCTAGTGCAAGACAGGGCGCCTATGGCTACACCTTC.

This clone was recorded only once. This chain uses TRBV10-3 with TRBJ2-1; possibly TRBD2 for D (5 bases). The V and J ends lost 4 bases and 10 bases respectively, with 8 bases between them. The CDR3 spans 11 residues. Per the germline V gene, CDR1 is ENHRY and CDR2 is SYGVKD. CDR3: CAISVGREQFF. The CDR3 DNA follows: TGTGCCATCAGTGTAGGGAGAGAGCAGTTCTTC.

The chain couples TRBV18 to TRBJ2-1; 12 bases are a match to TRBD1. The CDR3 totals 15 residues. From germline, CDR1 is KGHSH and CDR2 LQKENI. The V and J ends lost 5 bases and 6 bases, in that order; junction bases with no gene match: 5. The CDR3 is CASSAGQGASNEQFF. The CDR3 bases are TGTGCCAGCTCAGCGGGACAGGGGGCCTCCAATGAGCAGTTCTTC.

The rearrangement uses TRBV6-5 and TRBJ1-3; no definite D call. Germline V gene data show CDR1 as MNHEY and CDR2 as SVGAGI. The V and J ends lost 6 bases and 1 base respectively, with 4 bases between them. This CDR3 is 12 amino acids long. The CDR3 sequence is CASRSSGNTIYF. The CDR3 DNA follows: TGTGCCAGCAGATCATCTGGAAACACCATATATTTT.

In this sample, this clone turned up once. This rearrangement joins TRBV19 to TRBJ1-5; 7 nucleotides align to TRBD1. J was trimmed by 7 bases and V by 2 bases; bases with no gene match: 8. The CDR3 is 15 amino acids. Germline V gene lookup returns CDR1 LNHDA and CDR2 SQIVND (reference sequence). In DNA, the CDR3 is TGTGCCAGTAGTATATTAGACAGGGCAGGCCAGCCCCAGCATTTT. This translates into CASSILDRAGQPQHF.

The table lists this clone with a few counts. This chain connects TRBV3-1 (or the pseudogene TRBV3-2) to TRBJ1-5, with D unclear. The V end lost 4 bases, the J end lost 2 bases, and 9 bases lay between the germline ends. There are 14 residues in the CDR3. The V gene's germline CDR1 is LGHDT and CDR2 YNNKEL (reference sequence). CDR3 amino acids: CASSPSGGNQPQHF. Here the CDR3 DNA reads TGTGCCAGCAGCCCTTCTGGAGGCAATCAGCCCCAGCATTTT.